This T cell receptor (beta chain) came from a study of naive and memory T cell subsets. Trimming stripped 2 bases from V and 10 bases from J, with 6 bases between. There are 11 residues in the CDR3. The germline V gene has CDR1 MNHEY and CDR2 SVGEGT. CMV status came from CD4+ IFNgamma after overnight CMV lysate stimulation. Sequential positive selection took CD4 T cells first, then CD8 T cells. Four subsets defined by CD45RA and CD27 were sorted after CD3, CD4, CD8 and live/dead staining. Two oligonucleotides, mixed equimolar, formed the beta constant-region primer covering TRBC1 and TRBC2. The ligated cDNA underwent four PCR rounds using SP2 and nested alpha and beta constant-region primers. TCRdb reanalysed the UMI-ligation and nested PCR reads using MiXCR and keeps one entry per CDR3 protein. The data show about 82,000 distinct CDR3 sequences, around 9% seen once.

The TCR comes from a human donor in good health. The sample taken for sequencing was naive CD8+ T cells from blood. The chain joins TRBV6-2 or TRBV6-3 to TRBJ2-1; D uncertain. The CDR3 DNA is TGTGCCAGCAGTTACCCCCAGGAGCAGTTCTTC. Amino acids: CASSYPQEQFF.